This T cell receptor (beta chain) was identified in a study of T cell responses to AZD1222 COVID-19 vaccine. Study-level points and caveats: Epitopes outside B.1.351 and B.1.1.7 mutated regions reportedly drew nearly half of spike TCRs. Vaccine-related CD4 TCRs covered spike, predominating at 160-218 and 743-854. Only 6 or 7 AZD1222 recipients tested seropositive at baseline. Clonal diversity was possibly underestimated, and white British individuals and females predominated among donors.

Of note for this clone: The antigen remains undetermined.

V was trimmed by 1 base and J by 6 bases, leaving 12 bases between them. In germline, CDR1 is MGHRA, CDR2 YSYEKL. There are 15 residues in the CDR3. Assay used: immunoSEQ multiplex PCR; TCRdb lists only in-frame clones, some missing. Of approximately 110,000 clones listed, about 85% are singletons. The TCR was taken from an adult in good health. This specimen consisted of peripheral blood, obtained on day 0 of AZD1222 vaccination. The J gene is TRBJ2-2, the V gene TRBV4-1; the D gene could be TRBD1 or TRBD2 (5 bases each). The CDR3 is CASSQVYRGAGELFF. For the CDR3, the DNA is TGCGCCAGCAGCCAAGTTTATAGAGGGGCCGGGGAGCTGTTTTTT.